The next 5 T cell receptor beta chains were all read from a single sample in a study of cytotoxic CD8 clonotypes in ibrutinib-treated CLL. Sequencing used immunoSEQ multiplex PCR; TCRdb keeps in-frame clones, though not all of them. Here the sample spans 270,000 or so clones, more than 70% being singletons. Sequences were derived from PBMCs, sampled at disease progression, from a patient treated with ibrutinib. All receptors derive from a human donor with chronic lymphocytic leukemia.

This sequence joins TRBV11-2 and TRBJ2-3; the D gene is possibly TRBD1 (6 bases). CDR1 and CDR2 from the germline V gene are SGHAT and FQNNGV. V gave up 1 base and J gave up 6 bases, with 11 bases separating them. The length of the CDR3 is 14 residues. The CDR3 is CASSLGRGSDTQYF. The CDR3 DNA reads TGTGCCAGCAGCTTAGGTAGGGGGTCGGATACGCAGTATTTT.

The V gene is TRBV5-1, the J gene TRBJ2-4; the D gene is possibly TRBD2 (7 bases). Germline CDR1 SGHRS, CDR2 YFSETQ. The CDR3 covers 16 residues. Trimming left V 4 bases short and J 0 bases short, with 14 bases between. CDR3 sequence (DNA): TGCGCCAGCAGCGAATTCGGGGGGCTAGCCAAAAACATTCAGTACTTC. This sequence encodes CASSEFGGLAKNIQYF.

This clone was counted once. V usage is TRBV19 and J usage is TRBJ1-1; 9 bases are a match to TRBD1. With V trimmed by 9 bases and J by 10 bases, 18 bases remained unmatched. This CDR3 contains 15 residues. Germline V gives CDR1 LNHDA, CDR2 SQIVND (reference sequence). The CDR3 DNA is TGTGCCAGCCGAAAAACAGGGGGCTCATTGGAAGGAGCTTTCTTT. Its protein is CASRKTGGSLEGAFF.

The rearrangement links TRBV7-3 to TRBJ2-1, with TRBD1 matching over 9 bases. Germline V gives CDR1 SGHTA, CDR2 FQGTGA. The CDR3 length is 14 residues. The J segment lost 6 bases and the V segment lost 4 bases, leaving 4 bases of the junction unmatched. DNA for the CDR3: TGTGCCAGCAGCTACACGACAGGGGGCAATGAGCAGTTCTTC. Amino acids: CASSYTTGGNEQFF.

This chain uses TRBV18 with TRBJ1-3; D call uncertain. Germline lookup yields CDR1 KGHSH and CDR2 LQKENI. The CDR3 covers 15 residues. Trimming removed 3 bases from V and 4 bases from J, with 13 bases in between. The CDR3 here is CASSPVGPGGNTIYF. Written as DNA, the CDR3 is TGTGCCAGCTCACCCGTAGGGCCGGGCGGAAACACCATATATTTT.